Included here is one TCR beta chain sequence, with context. Its specificity is unknown. CDR1 is KGHSH and CDR2 is LQKENI in the germline V gene. This CDR3 has 16 residues. Trimming stripped 3 bases from V and 0 bases from J, with 13 bases between. Alongside CTLA-4 blockade with ipilimumab, patients with chemo-refractory metastatic non-small-cell lung cancer received focal radiation. This record comes from a study of radiotherapy plus CTLA-4 blockade in lung cancer. Study context: Patients showed objective responses in about 20% of cases, and disease control was achieved by roughly 30%. Notes on the study in general: Radiotherapy with ipilimumab was followed by blood expansion of tumor-derived clones. Interferon-beta, together with early blood T cell clone dynamics, reportedly best predicted response.

The protocol was immunoSEQ multiplex PCR, while the TCRdb copy is restricted to in-frame clones and leaves out a portion. This table holds tens of thousands of clones, around four fifths found once. The sequencing here drew on peripheral blood, taken from a patient treated with radiotherapy plus ipilimumab. The chain joins TRBV18 to TRBJ2-3; maybe TRBD1 (5 bases). This clonotype was sampled from a human donor with non-small cell lung cancer that progressed on radiotherapy plus ipilimumab. The CDR3 loop reads CASSPPVRESTDTQYF. The CDR3 DNA reads TGTGCCAGCTCACCCCCCGTCAGGGAAAGCACAGATACGCAGTATTTT.